Presented here are 20 T cell receptor beta chains from one specimen sequenced in a study of shared clonotypes between healthy human individuals. The data were produced by immunoSEQ multiplex PCR, yet TCRdb's version contains in-frame clones alone and is incomplete. The sample has 550,000 to 750,000 clones; about 92% are singletons. Naive CD8 cells comprised CD45RO-negative, CCR7-positively selected cells, excluding terminally differentiated effector memory CD45RA+ cells. Input material: naive CD8+ T cells sorted from blood. Source of these receptors: a man aged 25 to 40 in good health.

The CDR3 DNA is TGTGCCAGCAGCTTAAACAACTACGAGCAGTACTTC. The encoded protein is CASSLNNYEQYF. This chain links TRBV7-6 with TRBJ2-7; D is uncertain. Trimming left V 2 bases short and J 3 bases short, with 5 bases between. Germline CDR1 and CDR2: SGHVS and FNYEAQ. This CDR3 comprises 12 residues.

This clone has a handful of counts. The chain's CDR3 is CASSLDRDNEQFF. In DNA, the CDR3 is TGTGCCAGCAGTTTAGATCGGGACAATGAGCAGTTCTTC. The chain employs TRBV27 and TRBJ2-1; D gene uncertain. Germline V gene sequence: CDR1 MNHEY, CDR2 SMNVEV (reference sequence). This CDR3 has 13 residues. V lost 2 bases, J lost 5 bases, and 7 bases lay in between.

The chain has TRBV9 and TRBJ1-4, with 10 bases aligning to TRBD1. Germline V gene sequence: CDR1 SGDLS, CDR2 YYNGEE. Losses at the gene ends were 0 bases for V and 8 bases for J; bases not matched to a gene: 4. This CDR3 has 15 residues. CDR3 in amino acids: CASSVEGTGDEKLFF. The CDR3 DNA reads TGTGCCAGCAGCGTAGAGGGGACAGGGGACGAAAAACTGTTTTTT.

About this clone itself: A much more abundant neighbour one base away suggests this may be a read error. Other nucleotide sequences from this sample produce the same CDR3. The chain employs TRBV27 and TRBJ2-1; D gene unclear. Per the germline V gene, CDR1 is MNHEY and CDR2 is SMNVEV (reference sequence). CDR3 length: 11 amino acids. V was shortened by 5 bases and J by 4 bases, with 3 bases between the two germline ends. The CDR3 protein is CASSTYNEQFF. For the CDR3, the DNA is TGTGCCAGCAGTACATACAATGAGCAGTTCTTC.

A word on this clone: At one boundary the junction diverges from the germline segment, which might be a read error. V gene TRBV5-1 combines with J gene TRBJ2-1; no clear D gene. This CDR3 region has 14 residues. Germline CDR1 is SGHRS and CDR2 is YFSETQ. DNA for the CDR3: TGCGCCAGCAACTTGGTTGGGCCGGTCAATGAGCAGTTCTTC. The encoded protein is CASNLVGPVNEQFF.

The chain joins TRBV27 to TRBJ2-5; a possible D gene is TRBD1 (6 bases). The CDR3 spans 14 residues. V was trimmed by 3 bases and J by 5 bases, leaving 13 bases between them. Germline V lookup: CDR1 MNHEY, CDR2 SMNVEV (reference sequence). For the CDR3, the DNA is TGTGCCAGCAGTTTGCGACAGGCTTGGGAGACCCAGTACTTC. This gives the protein CASSLRQAWETQYF.

The rearrangement links TRBV6-1 to TRBJ2-7; D may correspond to TRBD1 or TRBD2 (5 bases each). This CDR3 has 13 residues. With 4 bases removed from V and 6 bases from J, the gap between germline ends came to 13 bases. Germline values: CDR1 MNHNS, CDR2 SASEGT. The CDR3 loop reads CASSGDPISEQYF. CDR3 DNA sequence: TGTGCCAGCAGTGGGGACCCTATAAGCGAGCAGTACTTC.

As for this clone: Other DNA variants within this sample encode the same CDR3. V and J are TRBV19 and TRBJ2-1, with TRBD2 as a possible D gene (6 bases). The CDR3 covers 11 residues. Trimming removed 3 bases at V and 10 bases at J, with 7 bases between. Germline CDR1 reads LNHDA; CDR2 reads SQIVND (reference sequence). The CDR3 loop reads CASSIAGEQFF. The CDR3 coding sequence is TGTGCCAGTAGTATTGCGGGAGAGCAGTTCTTC.

In regard to this clone: Distinct nucleotide sequences in the sample also encode this CDR3. This chain joins TRBV27 and TRBJ2-7, with D maybe TRBD1 (6 bases). V gave up 2 bases and J gave up 3 bases, with 8 bases separating them. Germline V lookup: CDR1 MNHEY, CDR2 SMNVEV (reference sequence). The CDR3 spans 13 residues. The CDR3, as DNA: TGTGCCAGCAGTTTAAAGGACAGCTACGAGCAGTACTTC. This encodes CASSLKDSYEQYF.

The chain couples TRBV11-2 to TRBJ2-5; D is possibly TRBD2 (5 bases). Germline-derived CDR1 and CDR2 are SGHAT and FQNNGV. Trimming took off 8 bases at V and 5 bases at J, with 12 bases between the two ends. This CDR3 has 12 amino acids. CDR3 region: CASLGELETQYF. CDR3 sequence (DNA): TGTGCCAGCCTCGGGGAGCTGGAGACCCAGTACTTC.

This clone came up a few times. The CDR3 DNA follows: TGTGCCAGCAGTGCAGGGACGGCACGCTACGAGCAGTACTTC. Translating it yields CASSAGTARYEQYF. The genes are TRBV27 and TRBJ2-7; D may match TRBD1 or TRBD2 (5 bases each). Germline V CDR1 and CDR2: MNHEY, SMNVEV (reference sequence). The V end was cut by 5 bases, the J end by 3 bases, with 14 bases between. The length of the CDR3 is 14 residues.

The chain has TRBV5-1 and TRBJ2-5; no definite D call. The CDR3 covers 15 residues. V lost 2 bases and J lost 2, with 13 bases in between. From germline, CDR1 is SGHRS and CDR2 YFSETQ. CDR3 in amino acids: CASSLHGNPQETQYF. The CDR3 DNA reads as TGCGCCAGCAGCTTACATGGGAACCCTCAAGAGACCCAGTACTTC.

The J gene is TRBJ1-5, the V gene TRBV30, with D hard to call. Germline CDR1 reads GTSNPN; CDR2 reads SVGIG (reference sequence). Trimming removed 1 base from V and 2 bases from J, with 9 bases in between. This CDR3 has 14 amino acids. In nucleotides, the CDR3 is TGTGCCTGGAGTGAAGGGAGAGGCAATCAGCCCCAGCATTTT. Amino acid sequence: CAWSEGRGNQPQHF.

The gene calls are TRBV6-1 and TRBJ1-1; D gene uncertain. CDR1 is MNHNS, CDR2 SASEGT, per germline. V lost 3 bases and J 3 bases, leaving 14 bases between the germline ends. The CDR3 sequence is 15 residues long. The CDR3 nucleotides are TGTGCCAGCAGTGAGTTCGGGTCGTGGGACACTGAAGCTTTCTTT. This translates into CASSEFGSWDTEAFF.

This clone was counted a single time. The chain carries TRBV28 and TRBJ1-1, with unresolved D. The CDR3 covers 12 residues. Germline values: CDR1 MDHEN, CDR2 SYDVKM. Deletions cut 3 bases from V and 11 bases from J, with 13 bases between. CDR3 region: CASSLDGQGAFF. The CDR3 bases are TGTGCCAGCAGTTTGGATGGGCAAGGGGCTTTCTTT.

As concerns this clone: A much larger clonotype is one base distant, so this may be a read error. J is TRBJ2-7 and V is TRBV7-8, with 7 bases aligning to TRBD1. This CDR3 has 12 amino acids. The junction had 1 base not matched to a gene; V was cut back by 6 bases and J by 2 bases. Looked up from germline, CDR1 is SGHVS and CDR2 is FQNEAQ. Here the CDR3 DNA reads TGTGCCAGCAGGGGACAGACCTACGAGCAGTACTTC. Its protein is CASRGQTYEQYF.

The chain recombines TRBV18 with TRBJ2-1; D tentatively fits TRBD1 or TRBD2 (5 bases each). From germline, CDR1 is KGHSH and CDR2 LQKENI. This CDR3 spans 13 amino acids. The V end was cut by 3 bases, the J end by 6 bases, with 9 bases between. This chain's CDR3 is CASSPPGPNEQFF. The CDR3 nucleotides are TGTGCCAGCTCACCCCCGGGACCCAATGAGCAGTTCTTC.

This clone came up a few times. This chain joins TRBV27 and TRBJ1-2; D not certain. Germline V gives CDR1 MNHEY, CDR2 SMNVEV (reference sequence). The CDR3 sequence is 13 residues long. V shed 3 bases and J shed 4 bases, with 9 bases lying between them. The CDR3 spells CASSLHRSYGYTF. CDR3 sequence (DNA): TGTGCCAGCAGTTTGCACAGAAGCTATGGCTACACCTTC.

This chain joins TRBV7-9 and TRBJ2-7; D possibly matches TRBD1 or TRBD2 (5 bases each). Trimming shortened V by 2 bases and J by 1 base, and 15 bases separated the two germline ends. Germline loops: CDR1 SEHNR, CDR2 FQNEAQ (reference sequence). The CDR3 is 16 amino acids. The CDR3 region is CASSLIVGELSYEQYF. As DNA, the CDR3 is TGTGCCAGCAGCTTAATAGTGGGGGAGTTATCCTACGAGCAGTACTTC.

This chain connects TRBV7-9 to TRBJ1-3; TRBD1 might be the D (5 bases). The CDR3 runs to 17 residues. CDR1 and CDR2 from the germline V gene are SEHNR and FQNEAQ (reference sequence). V dropped 4 bases and J dropped 0 bases, with 16 bases sitting between them. The CDR3 DNA reads TGTGCCAGCAGCTCATGGGAGGGGCGGAACTCTGGAAACACCATATATTTT. It encodes CASSSWEGRNSGNTIYF.